This record looks at one T cell receptor (beta chain) sequence and its context. Its antigen is unidentified. This entry is derived from a study of OX40 agonist ivuxolimab in advanced cancers. Whole-study context: Enrollees could have had prior anti-PD-1, anti-PD-L1 or anti-CTLA-4 therapy, which 35% to 40% had received. Partial response was recorded in three patients: one hepatocellular carcinoma and two cutaneous melanoma cases.

Overall study results and limits: Clones of CD4+ and CD8+ blood T cells grew by week 6 at doses of 0.1 to 3.0 mg/kg. Mean expanded clone counts were higher in CD8+ than CD4+ T cells.

Trimming took 1 base from V and 0 from J; bases not matched to a gene: 8. This CDR3 spans 17 amino acids. Germline-derived CDR1 and CDR2 are LGHNA and YSLEER. Libraries were prepared by immunoSEQ multiplex PCR; TCRdb keeps only in-frame clonotypes and omits some of them. Counted here are 60,000 to 85,000 clones, around 94% occurring once; the ten biggest clones make up about a fifth. The sequence was obtained from an adult with an advanced solid tumor such as melanoma, head and neck, liver or kidney cancer. The V call is TRBV4-3, the J call TRBJ1-2; 7 bases agree with TRBD1. The input for sequencing was CD4+ or CD8+ T cells sorted from blood, taken in a trial of the OX40 agonist ivuxolimab. CDR3 region: CASSQVNRGRANYGYTF. The CDR3 DNA follows: TGCGCCAGCAGCCAAGTTAATAGGGGGCGGGCTAACTATGGCTACACCTTC.